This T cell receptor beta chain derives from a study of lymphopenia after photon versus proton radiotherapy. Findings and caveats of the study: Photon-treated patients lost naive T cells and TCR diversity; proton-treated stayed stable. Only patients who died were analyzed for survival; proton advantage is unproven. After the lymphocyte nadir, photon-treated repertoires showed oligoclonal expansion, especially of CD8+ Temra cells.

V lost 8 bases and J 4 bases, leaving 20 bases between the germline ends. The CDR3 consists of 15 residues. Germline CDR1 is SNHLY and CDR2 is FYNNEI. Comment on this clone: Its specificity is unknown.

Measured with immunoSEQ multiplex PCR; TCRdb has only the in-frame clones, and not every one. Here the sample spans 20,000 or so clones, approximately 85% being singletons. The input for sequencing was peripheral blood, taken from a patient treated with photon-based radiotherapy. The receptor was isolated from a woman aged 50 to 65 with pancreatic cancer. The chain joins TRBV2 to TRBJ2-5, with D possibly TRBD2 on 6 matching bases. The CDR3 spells CASYAGLPIGETQYF. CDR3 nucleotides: TGTGCCAGCTATGCGGGACTTCCCATCGGAGAGACCCAGTACTTC. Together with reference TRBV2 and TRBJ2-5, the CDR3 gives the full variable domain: EPEVTQTPSHQVTQMGQEVILRCVPISNHLYFYWYRQILGQKVEFLVSFYNNEISEKSEIFDDQFSVERPDGSNFTLKIRSTKLEDSAMYFCASYAGLPIGETQYFGPGTRLLVL.